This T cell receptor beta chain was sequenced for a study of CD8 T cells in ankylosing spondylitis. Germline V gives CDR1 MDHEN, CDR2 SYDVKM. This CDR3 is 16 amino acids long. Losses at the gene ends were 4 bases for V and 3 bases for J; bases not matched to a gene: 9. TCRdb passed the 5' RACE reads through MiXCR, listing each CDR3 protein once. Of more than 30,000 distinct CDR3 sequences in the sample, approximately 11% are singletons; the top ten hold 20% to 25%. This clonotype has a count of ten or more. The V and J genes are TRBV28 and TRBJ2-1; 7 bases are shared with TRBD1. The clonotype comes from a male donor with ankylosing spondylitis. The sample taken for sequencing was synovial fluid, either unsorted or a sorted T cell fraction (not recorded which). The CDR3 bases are TGTGCCAGCAGTTCCCAGGGGGTAGGAGGCTACAATGAGCAGTTCTTC. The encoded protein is CASSSQGVGGYNEQFF.